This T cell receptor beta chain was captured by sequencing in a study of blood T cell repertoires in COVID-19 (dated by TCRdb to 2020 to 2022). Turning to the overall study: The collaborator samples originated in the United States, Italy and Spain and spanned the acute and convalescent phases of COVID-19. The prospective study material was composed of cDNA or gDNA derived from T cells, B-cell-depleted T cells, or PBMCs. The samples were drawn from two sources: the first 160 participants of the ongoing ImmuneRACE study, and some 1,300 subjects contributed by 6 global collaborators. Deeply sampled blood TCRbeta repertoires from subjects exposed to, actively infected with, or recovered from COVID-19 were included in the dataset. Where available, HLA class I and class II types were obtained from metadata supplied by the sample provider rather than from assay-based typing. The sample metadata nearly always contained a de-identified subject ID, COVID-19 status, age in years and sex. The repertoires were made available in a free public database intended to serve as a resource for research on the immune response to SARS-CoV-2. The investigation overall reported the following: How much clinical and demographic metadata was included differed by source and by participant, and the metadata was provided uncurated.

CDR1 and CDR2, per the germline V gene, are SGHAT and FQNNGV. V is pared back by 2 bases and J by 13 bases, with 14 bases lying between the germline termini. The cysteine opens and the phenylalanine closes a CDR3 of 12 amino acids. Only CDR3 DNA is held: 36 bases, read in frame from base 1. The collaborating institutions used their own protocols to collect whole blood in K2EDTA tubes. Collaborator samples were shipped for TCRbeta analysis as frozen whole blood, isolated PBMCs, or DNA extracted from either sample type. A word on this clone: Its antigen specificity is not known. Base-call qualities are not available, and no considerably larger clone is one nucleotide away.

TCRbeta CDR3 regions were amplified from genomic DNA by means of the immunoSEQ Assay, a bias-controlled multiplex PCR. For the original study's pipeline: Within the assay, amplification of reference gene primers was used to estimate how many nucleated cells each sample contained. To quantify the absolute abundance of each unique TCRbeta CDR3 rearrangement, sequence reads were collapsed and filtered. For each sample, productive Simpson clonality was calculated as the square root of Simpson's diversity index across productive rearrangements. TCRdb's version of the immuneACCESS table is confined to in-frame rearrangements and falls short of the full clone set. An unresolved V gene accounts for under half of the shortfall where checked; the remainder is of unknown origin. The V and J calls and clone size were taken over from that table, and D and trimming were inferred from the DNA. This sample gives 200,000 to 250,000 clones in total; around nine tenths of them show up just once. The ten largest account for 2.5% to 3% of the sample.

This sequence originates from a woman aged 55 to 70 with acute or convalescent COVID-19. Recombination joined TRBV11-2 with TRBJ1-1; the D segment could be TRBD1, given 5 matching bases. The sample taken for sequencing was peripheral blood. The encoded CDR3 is CASSLLGTKLFF. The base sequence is TGTGCCAGCAGCTTACTCGGGACTAAGCTTTTCTTT. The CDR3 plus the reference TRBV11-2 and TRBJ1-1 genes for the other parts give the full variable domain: EAGVAQSPRYKIIEKRQSVAFWCNPISGHATLYWYQQILGQGPKLLIQFQNNGVVDDSQLPKDRFSAERLKGVDSTLKIQPAKLEDSAVYLCASSLLGTKLFFGQGTRLTVV.